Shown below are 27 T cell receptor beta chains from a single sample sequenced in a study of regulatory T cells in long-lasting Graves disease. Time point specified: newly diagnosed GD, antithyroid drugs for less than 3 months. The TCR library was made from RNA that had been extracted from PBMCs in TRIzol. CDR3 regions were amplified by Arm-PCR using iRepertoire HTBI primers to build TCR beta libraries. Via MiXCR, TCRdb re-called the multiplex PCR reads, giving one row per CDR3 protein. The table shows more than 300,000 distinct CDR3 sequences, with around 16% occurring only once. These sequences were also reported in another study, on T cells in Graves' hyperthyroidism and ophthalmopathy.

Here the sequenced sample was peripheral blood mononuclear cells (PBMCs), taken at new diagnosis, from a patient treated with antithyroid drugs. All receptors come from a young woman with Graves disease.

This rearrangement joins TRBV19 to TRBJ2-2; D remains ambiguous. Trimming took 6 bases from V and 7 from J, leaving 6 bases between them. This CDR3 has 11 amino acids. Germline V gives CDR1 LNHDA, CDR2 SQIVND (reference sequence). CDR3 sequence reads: CASRMGGELFF. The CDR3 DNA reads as TGTGCCAGTAGGATGGGCGGGGAGCTGTTTTTT.

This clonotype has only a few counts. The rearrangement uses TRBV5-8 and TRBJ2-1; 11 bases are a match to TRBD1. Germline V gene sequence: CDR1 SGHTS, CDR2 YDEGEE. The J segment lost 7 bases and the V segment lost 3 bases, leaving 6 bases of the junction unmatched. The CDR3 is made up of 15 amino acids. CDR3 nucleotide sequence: TGTGCCAGCAGCTCGGACAGGGGGCGTTCTAATGAGCAGTTCTTC. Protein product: CASSSDRGRSNEQFF.

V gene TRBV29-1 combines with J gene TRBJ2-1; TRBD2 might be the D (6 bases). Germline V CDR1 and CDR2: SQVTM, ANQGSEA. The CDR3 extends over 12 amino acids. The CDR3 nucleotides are TGCAGTGTGAGGAGGGCCTACAATGAGCAGTTCTTC. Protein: CSVRRAYNEQFF.

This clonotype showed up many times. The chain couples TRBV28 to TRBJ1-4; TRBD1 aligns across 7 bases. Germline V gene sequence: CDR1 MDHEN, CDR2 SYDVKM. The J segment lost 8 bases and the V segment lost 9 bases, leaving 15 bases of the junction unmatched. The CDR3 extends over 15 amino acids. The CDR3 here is CASTISQGGKEKLFF. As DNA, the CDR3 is TGTGCCAGTACGATAAGCCAGGGGGGGAAGGAAAAACTGTTTTTT.

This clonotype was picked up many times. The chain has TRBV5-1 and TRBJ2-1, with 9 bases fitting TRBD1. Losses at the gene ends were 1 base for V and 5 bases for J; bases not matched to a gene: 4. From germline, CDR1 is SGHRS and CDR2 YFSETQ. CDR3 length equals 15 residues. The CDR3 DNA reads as TGCGCCAGCAGCTTGAACAGGGGGCCAAACAATGAGCAGTTCTTC. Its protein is CASSLNRGPNNEQFF.

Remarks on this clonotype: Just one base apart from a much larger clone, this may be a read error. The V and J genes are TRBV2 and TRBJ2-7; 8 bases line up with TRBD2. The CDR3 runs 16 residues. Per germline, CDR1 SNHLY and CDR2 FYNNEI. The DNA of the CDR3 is TGTGCCAGCAGGGAAGCGGGCGGGAGGAGATCTGAGGAGCAGTACTTC. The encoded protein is CASREAGGRRSEEQYF.

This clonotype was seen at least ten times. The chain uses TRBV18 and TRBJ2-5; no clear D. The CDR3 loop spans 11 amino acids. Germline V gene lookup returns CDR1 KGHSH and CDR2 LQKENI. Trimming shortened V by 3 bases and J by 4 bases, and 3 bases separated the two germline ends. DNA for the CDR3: TGTGCCAGCTCACCGGGAGAGACCCAGTACTTC. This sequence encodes CASSPGETQYF. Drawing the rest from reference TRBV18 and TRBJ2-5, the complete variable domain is NAGVMQNPRHLVRRRGQEARLRCSPMKGHSHVYWYRQLPEEGLKFMVYLQKENIIDESGMPKERFSAEFPKEGPSILRIQQVVRGDSAAYFCASSPGETQYFGPGTRLLVL.

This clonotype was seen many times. The DNA of the CDR3 is TGTGCCAGCAGAAGACAGGGGTCACCCTACGAGCAGTACTTC. This translates into CASRRQGSPYEQYF. V is TRBV28 and J is TRBJ2-7; 8 bases agree with TRBD1. This CDR3 has 14 residues. Unmatched junction bases numbered 6, after V lost 6 bases and J lost 2 bases. Germline V gene data show CDR1 as MDHEN and CDR2 as SYDVKM. The variable domain in full, with the rest retrieved from reference TRBV28 and TRBJ2-7, is DVKVTQSSRYLVKRTGEKVFLECVQDMDHENMFWYRQDPGLGLRLIYFSYDVKMKEKGDIPEGYSVSREKKERFSLILESASTNQTSMYLCASRRQGSPYEQYFGPGTRLTVT.

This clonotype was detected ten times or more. This CDR3 reads CASTGTGALMPQHF. The CDR3 DNA sequence: TGTGCCAGCACCGGGACAGGGGCCTTGATGCCCCAGCATTTT. The V gene is TRBV6-1, the J gene TRBJ1-5, with 10 bases that match TRBD1. Germline V CDR1 and CDR2: MNHNS, SASEGT. V shed 7 bases and J 9 bases; nucleotides not matched to a gene: 9. The CDR3 sequence is 14 residues long.

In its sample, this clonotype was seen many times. The CDR3 sequence is CAWTPQTNYGYTF. The CDR3 nucleotides are TGTGCCTGGACACCACAGACTAACTATGGCTACACCTTC. V and J are TRBV30 and TRBJ1-2; D gene ambiguous. Trimming stripped 4 bases from V and 0 bases from J, with 9 bases between. The CDR3 has 13 residues. Germline V gives CDR1 GTSNPN, CDR2 SVGIG (reference sequence). Complete variable domain (other parts from reference TRBV30 and TRBJ1-2): SQTIHQWPATLVQPVGSPLSLECTVEGTSNPNLYWYRQAAGRGLQLLFYSVGIGQISSEVPQNLSASRPQDRQFILSSKKLLLSDSGFYLCAWTPQTNYGYTFGSGTRLTVV.

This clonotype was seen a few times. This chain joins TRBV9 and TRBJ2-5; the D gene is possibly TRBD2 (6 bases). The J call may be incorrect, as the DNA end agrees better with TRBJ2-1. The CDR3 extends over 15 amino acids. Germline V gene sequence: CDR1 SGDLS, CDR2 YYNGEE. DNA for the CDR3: TGTGCCAGCAGCGCCGAACTAGCCCCCCAGCATGAGCAGTTCTTC. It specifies CASSAELAPQHEQFF.

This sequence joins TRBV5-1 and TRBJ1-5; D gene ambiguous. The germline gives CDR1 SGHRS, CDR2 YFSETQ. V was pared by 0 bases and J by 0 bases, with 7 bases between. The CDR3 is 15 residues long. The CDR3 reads CASSLVGYSNQPQHF. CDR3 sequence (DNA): TGCGCCAGCAGCTTGGTTGGCTATAGCAATCAGCCCCAGCATTTT.

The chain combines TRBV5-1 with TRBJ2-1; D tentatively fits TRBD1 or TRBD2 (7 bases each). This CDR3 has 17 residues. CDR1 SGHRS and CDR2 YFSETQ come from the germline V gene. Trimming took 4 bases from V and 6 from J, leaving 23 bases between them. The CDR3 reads CASSPRVQGGDSNEQFF. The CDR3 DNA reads TGCGCCAGCAGCCCGCGGGTCCAGGGGGGGGATAGCAATGAGCAGTTCTTC.

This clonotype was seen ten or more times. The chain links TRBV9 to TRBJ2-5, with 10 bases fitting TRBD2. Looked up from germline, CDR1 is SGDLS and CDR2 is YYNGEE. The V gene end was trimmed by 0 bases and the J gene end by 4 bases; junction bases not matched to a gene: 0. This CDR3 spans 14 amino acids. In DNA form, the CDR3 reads TGTGCCAGCAGCGTAGCTAGCGGGAGAGAGACCCAGTACTTC. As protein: CASSVASGRETQYF.

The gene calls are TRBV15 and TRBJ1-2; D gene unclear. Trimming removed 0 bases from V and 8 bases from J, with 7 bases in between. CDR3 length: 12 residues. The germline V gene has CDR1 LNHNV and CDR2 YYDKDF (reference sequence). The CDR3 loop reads CATSRDRLGYTF. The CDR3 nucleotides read TGTGCCACCAGCAGAGATCGGTTAGGCTACACCTTC.

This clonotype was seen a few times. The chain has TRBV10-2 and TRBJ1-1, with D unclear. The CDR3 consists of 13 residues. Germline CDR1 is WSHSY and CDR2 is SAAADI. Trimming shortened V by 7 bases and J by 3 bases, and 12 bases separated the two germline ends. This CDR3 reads CASTHRAYTEAFF. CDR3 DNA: TGCGCCAGCACCCACCGGGCTTACACTGAAGCTTTCTTT.

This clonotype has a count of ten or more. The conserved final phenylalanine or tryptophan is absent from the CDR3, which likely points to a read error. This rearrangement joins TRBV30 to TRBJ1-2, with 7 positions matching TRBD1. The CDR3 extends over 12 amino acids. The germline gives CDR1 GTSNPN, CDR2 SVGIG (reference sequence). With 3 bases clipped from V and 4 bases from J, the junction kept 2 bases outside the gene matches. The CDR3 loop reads CAWRTGSYGYTS. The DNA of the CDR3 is TGTGCCTGGAGGACAGGGTCCTATGGCTACACCTCC.

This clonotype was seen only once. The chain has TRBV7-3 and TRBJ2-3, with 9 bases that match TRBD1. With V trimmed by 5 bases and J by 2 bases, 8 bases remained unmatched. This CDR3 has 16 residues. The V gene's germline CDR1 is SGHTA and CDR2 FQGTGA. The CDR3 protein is CASSPEGTGLTDTQYF. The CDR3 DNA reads TGTGCCAGCAGCCCCGAAGGGACAGGGCTCACAGATACGCAGTATTTT.

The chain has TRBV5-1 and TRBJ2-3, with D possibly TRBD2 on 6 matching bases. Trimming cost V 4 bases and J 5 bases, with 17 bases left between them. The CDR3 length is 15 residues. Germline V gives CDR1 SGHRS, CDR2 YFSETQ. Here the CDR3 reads CASSPVGGVGDTQYF. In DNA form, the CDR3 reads TGCGCCAGCAGCCCGGTCGGCGGGGTGGGAGATACGCAGTATTTT. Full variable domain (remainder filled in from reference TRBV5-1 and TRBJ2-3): KAGVTQTPRYLIKTRGQQVTLSCSPISGHRSVSWYQQTPGQGLQFLFEYFSETQRNKGNFPGRFSGRQFSNSRSEMNVSTLELGDSALYLCASSPVGGVGDTQYFGPGTRLTVL.

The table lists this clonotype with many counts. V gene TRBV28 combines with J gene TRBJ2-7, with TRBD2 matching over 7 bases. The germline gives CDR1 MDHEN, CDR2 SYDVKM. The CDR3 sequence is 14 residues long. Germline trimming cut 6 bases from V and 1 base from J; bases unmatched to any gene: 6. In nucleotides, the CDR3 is TGTGCCAGCAGGATGGGGGGGGGATCCTACGAGCAGTACTTC. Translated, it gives CASRMGGGSYEQYF.

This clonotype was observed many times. CDR3 coding DNA: TGTGCCAGCAGCCCGGCGGCGCTTGGAAGTGAGCAGTTCTTC. The encoded protein is CASSPAALGSEQFF. The chain uses TRBV7-8 and TRBJ2-1; no reliable D call. Trimming pared 5 bases from V and 9 bases from J, leaving 17 bases between. Per the germline V gene, CDR1 is SGHVS and CDR2 is FQNEAQ. The CDR3 runs to 14 residues.

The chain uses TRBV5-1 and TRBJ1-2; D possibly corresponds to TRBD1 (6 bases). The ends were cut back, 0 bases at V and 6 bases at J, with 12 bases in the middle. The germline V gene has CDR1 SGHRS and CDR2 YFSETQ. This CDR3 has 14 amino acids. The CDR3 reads CASSLDSAGDGYTF. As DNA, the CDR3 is TGCGCCAGCAGCTTGGATTCGGCAGGGGATGGCTACACCTTC.

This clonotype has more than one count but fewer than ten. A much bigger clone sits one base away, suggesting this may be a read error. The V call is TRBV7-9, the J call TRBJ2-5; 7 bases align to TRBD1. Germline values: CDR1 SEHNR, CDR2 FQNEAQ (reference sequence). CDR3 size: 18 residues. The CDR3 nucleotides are TGTGCCAGCAGCTTAAGTGGCTTTACGGGACAGCCCCAAGAGACCCGGTACTTC. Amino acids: CASSLSGFTGQPQETRYF.

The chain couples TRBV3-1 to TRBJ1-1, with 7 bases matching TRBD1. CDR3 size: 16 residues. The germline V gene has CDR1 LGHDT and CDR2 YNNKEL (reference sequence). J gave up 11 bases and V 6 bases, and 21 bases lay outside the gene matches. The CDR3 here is CASRQSSTGRLGKAFF. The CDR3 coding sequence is TGTGCCAGCAGGCAATCTTCGACAGGGAGGCTAGGAAAGGCTTTCTTT.

The CDR3 DNA sequence: TGTGCCAGTAGTACCGGGGAGCGAGGAAATCAGCCCCAGCATTTT. Translation gives CASSTGERGNQPQHF. The chain is built from TRBV19 and TRBJ1-5; D unclear. Deletions cut 4 bases from V and 4 bases from J, with 14 bases between. The CDR3 totals 15 residues. CDR1 is LNHDA, CDR2 SQIVND, per germline (reference sequence).

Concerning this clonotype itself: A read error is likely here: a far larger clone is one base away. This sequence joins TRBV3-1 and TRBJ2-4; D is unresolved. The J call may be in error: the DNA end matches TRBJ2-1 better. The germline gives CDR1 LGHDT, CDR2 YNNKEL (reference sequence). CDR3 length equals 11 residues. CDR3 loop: CASSRNYEQFF. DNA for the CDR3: TGTGCCAGCAGCCGTAACTACGAGCAGTTCTTC.

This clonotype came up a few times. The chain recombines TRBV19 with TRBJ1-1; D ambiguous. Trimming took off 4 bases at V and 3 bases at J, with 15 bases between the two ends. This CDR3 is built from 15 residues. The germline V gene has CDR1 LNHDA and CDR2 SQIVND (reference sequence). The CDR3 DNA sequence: TGTGCCAGTAGTAACCCACCGGGAGAAGACACTGAAGCTTTCTTT. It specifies CASSNPPGEDTEAFF.